These 10 T cell receptor beta chains originate from one sample sequenced in a study of cytomegalovirus exposure and HLA in healthy donors. The study ran its PCR with 60 Vbeta and 13 Jbeta primers. Libraries were prepared by immunoSEQ multiplex PCR; TCRdb keeps only in-frame clonotypes and omits some of them. This sample has 250,000 to 350,000 clones, with about 80% found just once. Sequencing was done on a sample of PBMCs. The source is a girl aged 2 to 10 in good health and CMV-seronegative.

The rearrangement uses TRBV23-1 and TRBJ1-2, with 7 bases identical to TRBD1. TRBV23-1 is recorded as an ORF, its role being uncertain. V lost 0 bases and J lost 2; bases outside the gene matches: 24. The CDR3 length is 22 residues. The CDR3 region is CASSQSQGTERLNEWGNYGYTF. The CDR3 nucleotides are TGCGCCAGCAGTCAATCCCAAGGGACAGAACGCCTAAATGAGTGGGGAAACTATGGCTACACCTTC.

With regard to this clone: One end of the junction varies from germline; a read error may be responsible. The V and J genes are TRBV6-5 and TRBJ2-2; TRBD1 might be the D (6 bases). CDR3 length: 15 residues. Per germline, CDR1 MNHEY and CDR2 SVGAGI. CDR3 DNA: TGTGCCAGCGGCCTCGTGGGGGCGAAAACCGGGGAGCTGTTTTTT. This sequence encodes CASGLVGAKTGELFF.

The chain employs TRBV6-5 and TRBJ2-7; D is unresolved. Germline V lookup: CDR1 MNHEY, CDR2 SVGAGI. The CDR3 extends over 14 amino acids. Trimming pared 0 bases from V and 5 bases from J, leaving 11 bases between. The CDR3 DNA reads TGTGCCAGCAGTTACTCGACTGGGTACAACGAGCAGTACTTC. Its protein is CASSYSTGYNEQYF.

The J gene is TRBJ2-1, the V gene TRBV28, with 7 nucleotides matching TRBD1. The germline gives CDR1 MDHEN, CDR2 SYDVKM. With 5 bases clipped from V and 7 bases from J, the junction kept 11 bases outside the gene matches. This CDR3 contains 15 residues. The CDR3 nucleotides are TGTGCCAGCAGTCGACGACAGGGTAATGTGAATGAGCAGTTCTTC. Its protein is CASSRRQGNVNEQFF.

V usage is TRBV6-1 and J usage is TRBJ2-3, with 8 bases that match TRBD1. There are 13 residues in the CDR3. The ends lost 8 bases at V and 6 bases at J; junction bases unmatched: 7. Per the germline V gene, CDR1 is MNHNS and CDR2 is SASEGT. CDR3 sequence reads: CASGDRGMDTQYF. The DNA for the CDR3 is TGTGCCAGCGGAGACAGGGGAATGGATACGCAGTATTTT.

The chain carries TRBV7-2 and TRBJ1-5; TRBD1 agrees at 7 bases. CDR3 length: 17 residues. Trimming cost V 5 bases and J 0 bases; bases outside gene matches: 10. The germline V gene has CDR1 SGHTA and CDR2 FQGNSA. The CDR3 here is CASSISTGQDSNQPQHF. Written as DNA, the CDR3 is TGTGCCAGCAGCATCTCCACTGGACAGGATAGCAATCAGCCCCAGCATTTT.

This clone was detected only a few times. The chain employs TRBV10-3 and TRBJ1-1; 10 nucleotides line up with TRBD1. V lost 3 bases to trimming and J lost 1 base; unmatched junction nucleotides: 14. The CDR3 covers 19 residues. The V gene's germline CDR1 is ENHRY and CDR2 SYGVKD. Here the CDR3 DNA reads TGTGCCATCAGTGATTTTCCCCCGGACAGGGGGAATAGGAACACTGAAGCTTTCTTT. This translates into CAISDFPPDRGNRNTEAFF.

This clone was counted only a few times. V gene TRBV7-3 combines with J gene TRBJ2-1; D possibly corresponds to TRBD1 (5 bases). Trimming took 5 bases from V and 6 from J, leaving 14 bases between them. The V gene's germline CDR1 is SGHTA and CDR2 FQGTGA. The CDR3 totals 14 residues. The CDR3 sequence: CASSRAARGNEQFF. The CDR3 region has the DNA TGTGCCAGCAGCCGAGCCGCTAGGGGCAATGAGCAGTTCTTC.

This clone was recorded once. The CDR3 reads CASSDSGTALAGPYEQYF. The CDR3 DNA follows: TGTGCCAGCAGTGACTCAGGGACGGCACTAGCGGGACCCTACGAGCAGTACTTC. The chain uses TRBV6-4 and TRBJ2-5; 10 bases are shared with TRBD2. The DNA end lines up better with TRBJ2-7; the J call may be wrong. The CDR3 has 18 residues. CDR1 and CDR2 from the germline V gene are MRHNA and SNTAGT.

The chain employs TRBV9 and TRBJ2-5; D call uncertain. The closer fit of TRBJ2-7 to the DNA end suggests the J call may be wrong. The germline CDR1 and CDR2 sequences are SGDLS and YYNGEE. This CDR3 has 13 residues. Here the CDR3 DNA reads TGTGCCAGCAGCGTAGAAAACAACTACGAGCAGTACTTC. It encodes CASSVENNYEQYF.